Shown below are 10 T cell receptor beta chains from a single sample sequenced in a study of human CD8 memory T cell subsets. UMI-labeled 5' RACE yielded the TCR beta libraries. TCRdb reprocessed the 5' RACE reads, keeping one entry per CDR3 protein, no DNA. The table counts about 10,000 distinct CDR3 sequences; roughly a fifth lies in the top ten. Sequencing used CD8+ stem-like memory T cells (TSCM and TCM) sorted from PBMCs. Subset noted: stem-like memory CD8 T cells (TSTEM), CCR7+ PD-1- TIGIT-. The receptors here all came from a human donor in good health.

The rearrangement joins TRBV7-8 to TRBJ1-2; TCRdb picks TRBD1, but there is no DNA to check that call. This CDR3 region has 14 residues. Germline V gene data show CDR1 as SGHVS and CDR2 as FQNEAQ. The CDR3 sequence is CASSFGQGNYGYTF.

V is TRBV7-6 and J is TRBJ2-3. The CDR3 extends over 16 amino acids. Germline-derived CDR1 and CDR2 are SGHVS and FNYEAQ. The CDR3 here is CASSLTMPTGTDTQYF.

Here the CDR3 reads CASSVGQIQETQYF. This sequence joins TRBV2 and TRBJ2-5. The CDR3 runs to 14 residues. Germline V lookup: CDR1 SNHLY, CDR2 FYNNEI.

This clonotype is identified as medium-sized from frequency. The CDR3 sequence: CASSPDEEGRNTIYF. V is TRBV4-3 and J is TRBJ1-3. The CDR3 sequence is 15 residues long. Germline V lookup: CDR1 LGHNA, CDR2 YSLEER.

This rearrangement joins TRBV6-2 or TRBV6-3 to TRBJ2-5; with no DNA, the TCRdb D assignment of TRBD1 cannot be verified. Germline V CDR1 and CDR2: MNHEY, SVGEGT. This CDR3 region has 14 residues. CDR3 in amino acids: CATNPGGYQETQYF.

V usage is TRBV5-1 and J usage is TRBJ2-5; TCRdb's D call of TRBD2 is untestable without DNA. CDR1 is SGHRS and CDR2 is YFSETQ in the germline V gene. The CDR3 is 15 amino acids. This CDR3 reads CASSFRTSGQETQYF.

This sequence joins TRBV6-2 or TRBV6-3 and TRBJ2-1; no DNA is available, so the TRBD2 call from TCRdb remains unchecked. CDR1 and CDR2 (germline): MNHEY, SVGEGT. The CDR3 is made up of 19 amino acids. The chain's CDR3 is CASSYGGTLSLSSYNEQFF.

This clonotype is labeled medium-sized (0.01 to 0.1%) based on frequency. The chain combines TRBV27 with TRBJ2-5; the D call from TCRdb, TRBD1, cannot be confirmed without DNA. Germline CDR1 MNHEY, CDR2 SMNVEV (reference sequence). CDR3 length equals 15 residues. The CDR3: CASSLGGYRQETQYF.

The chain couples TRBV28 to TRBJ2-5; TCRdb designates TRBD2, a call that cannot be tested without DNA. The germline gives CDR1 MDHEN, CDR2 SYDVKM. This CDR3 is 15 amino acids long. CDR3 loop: CASSLAAEGQETQYF.

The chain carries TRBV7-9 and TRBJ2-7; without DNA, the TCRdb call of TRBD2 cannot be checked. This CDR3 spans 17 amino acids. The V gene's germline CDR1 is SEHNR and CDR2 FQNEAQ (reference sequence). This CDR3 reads CASSPGLAGTGDYEQYF.